The next 13 T cell receptor beta chains were all read from a single sample in a study of Ad26.COV2.S vaccination and SARS-CoV-2 variants. Noted treatment: about 20 received Ad26.COV2.S at low or high dose, single or two shots; 5 received placebo; per-sample allocation not given. Collection of the samples took place on day 63 after the first injection of vaccine or placebo. Clones were sequenced by immunoSEQ multiplex PCR, and TCRdb holds only the in-frame ones, with some missing. The sample includes about 680,000 clones, about 89% of them seen just once. Sequencing used peripheral blood, obtained in a trial of Ad26.COV2.S vaccine versus placebo. Receptors originate from a person between 18 and 65 years old who received the Ad26.COV2.S COVID-19 vaccine or a placebo.

J is TRBJ2-5 and V is TRBV10-3; a weak D match, TRBD2 (5 bases). V lost 6 bases and J 4 bases, leaving 15 bases between the germline ends. The germline gives CDR1 ENHRY, CDR2 SYGVKD. The CDR3 extends over 14 amino acids. The CDR3 sequence is CAIRAGSLGETQYF. The CDR3, as DNA: TGTGCCATCAGGGCTGGGAGTCTGGGAGAGACCCAGTACTTC.

V usage is TRBV10-2 and J usage is TRBJ1-1, with no clear D. Germline CDR1 WSHSY, CDR2 SAAADI. The CDR3 has 13 residues. V gave up 7 bases and J gave up 1 base, with 10 bases separating them. The CDR3 DNA follows: TGCGCCAGCACGGTGGCAGGGAACACTGAAGCTTTCTTT. It specifies CASTVAGNTEAFF.

V and J are TRBV27 and TRBJ2-7; D is tentatively TRBD1 or TRBD2 (5 bases each). V dropped 3 bases and J dropped 2 bases, with 8 bases sitting between them. This CDR3 has 13 residues. Per the germline V gene, CDR1 is MNHEY and CDR2 is SMNVEV (reference sequence). Here the CDR3 DNA reads TGTGCCAGCAGTTTCGGGGCTACCTACGAGCAGTACTTC. This translates into CASSFGATYEQYF.

The chain links TRBV5-6 to TRBJ2-7, with D perhaps TRBD1 or TRBD2 (5 bases each). Per the germline V gene, CDR1 is SGHDT and CDR2 is YYEEEE. The ends were cut back, 1 base at V and 0 bases at J, with 17 bases in the middle. The CDR3 spans 17 residues. This CDR3 is CASSLLGAGTSSYEQYF. The DNA for the CDR3 is TGTGCCAGCAGCTTGCTCGGGGCAGGGACGAGCTCCTACGAGCAGTACTTC.

The chain joins TRBV7-8 to TRBJ1-3; a possible D gene is TRBD1 (6 bases). This CDR3 spans 14 amino acids. CDR1 is SGHVS and CDR2 is FQNEAQ in the germline V gene. Deletions cut 2 bases from V and 9 bases from J, with 14 bases between. In nucleotides, the CDR3 is TGTGCCAGCAGCTTACGAGGGGGGGCGGGCACCATATATTTT. Translation: CASSLRGGAGTIYF.

This clone was seen more than once but under ten times. CDR3 DNA sequence: TGTGCCAGCAGCTTAGATCTCCTAGCGGGAACCGGGGAGCTGTTTTTT. This translates into CASSLDLLAGTGELFF. V usage is TRBV5-4 and J usage is TRBJ2-2; 9 nucleotides match TRBD2. After removal of 2 bases from V and 5 bases from J, the junction contained 7 bases not matched to a gene. The V gene's germline CDR1 is SGHNT and CDR2 YYREEE (reference sequence). This CDR3 has 16 residues.

DNA for the CDR3: TGTGCCAGCAGTTTATTAGGTGGGGCGGGGACCCAGTACTTC. Translated: CASSLLGGAGTQYF. The chain recombines TRBV27 with TRBJ2-5; D tentatively reads TRBD1 or TRBD2 (5 bases each). Trimming shortened V by 1 base and J by 7 bases, and 13 bases separated the two germline ends. CDR1 MNHEY and CDR2 SMNVEV come from the germline V gene (reference sequence). CDR3 length equals 14 residues.

This sequence joins TRBV5-1 and TRBJ1-6, with a weak D call TRBD1 (5 bases). Germline assignment: CDR1 SGHRS and CDR2 YFSETQ. V lost 2 bases to trimming and J lost 4 bases, with 7 bases between them. The CDR3 sequence is 14 residues long. CDR3 in DNA: TGCGCCAGCAGCTTACAGGAGTATAATTCACCCCTCCACTTT. Translating gives CASSLQEYNSPLHF. The whole variable domain, filled in from reference TRBV5-1 and TRBJ1-6, reads KAGVTQTPRYLIKTRGQQVTLSCSPISGHRSVSWYQQTPGQGLQFLFEYFSETQRNKGNFPGRFSGRQFSNSRSEMNVSTLELGDSALYLCASSLQEYNSPLHFGNGTRLTVT.

The V and J genes are TRBV10-3 and TRBJ2-3; unclear D gene. CDR1 is ENHRY and CDR2 is SYGVKD in the germline V gene. Trimming removed 3 bases from V and 7 bases from J, with 14 bases in between. This CDR3 region has 14 residues. CDR3 nucleotide sequence: TGTGCCATCAGTGACTTTCGTGGATTCAATACGCAGTATTTT. Its protein is CAISDFRGFNTQYF.

The rearrangement links TRBV19 to TRBJ2-1, with no clear D. CDR3 length: 13 amino acids. Germline CDR1 is LNHDA and CDR2 is SQIVND (reference sequence). The V end was cut by 5 bases, the J end by 3 bases, with 8 bases between. In DNA form, the CDR3 reads TGTGCCAGTAGTCAACCGATCTACAATGAGCAGTTCTTC. Translation gives CASSQPIYNEQFF.

The chain recombines TRBV7-2 with TRBJ1-2, with D unclear. V was cut by 0 bases and J by 5 bases, with 7 bases left in between. The CDR3 extends over 13 amino acids. CDR1 SGHTA and CDR2 FQGNSA come from the germline V gene. CDR3 nucleotides: TGTGCCAGCAGCTTAGCGGATCATTATGGCTACACCTTC. Protein: CASSLADHYGYTF.

This chain joins TRBV4-2 and TRBJ2-7; the D is unclear. This CDR3 has 14 residues. V gave up 3 bases and J gave up 3 bases, with 12 bases separating them. The V gene's germline CDR1 is LGHNA and CDR2 YNFKEQ. In nucleotides, the CDR3 is TGTGCCAGCAGCCATTACACCGGAGACTACGAGCAGTACTTC. Translation gives CASSHYTGDYEQYF.

This clone was seen a few times. J is TRBJ2-7 and V is TRBV6-6, with D possibly matching TRBD1 (6 bases). Looked up from germline, CDR1 is MNHNY and CDR2 is SVGAGI (reference sequence). Trimming removed 5 bases from V and 0 bases from J, with 20 bases in between. CDR3 length: 17 residues. In DNA form, the CDR3 reads TGTGCCAGCAGTCCCCCTAGTGGGGACATATTCTCCTACGAGCAGTACTTC. Amino acids: CASSPPSGDIFSYEQYF.